This T cell receptor (beta chain) originates from a study of CD8 T cells in Susac syndrome. Study background: Patients with Susac syndrome, at blood draw, were therapy-naive, on corticosteroids, or on intravenous immunoglobulin alone. General study results and limits: Across the total CD8+ repertoires, roughly 16 Susac-specific public clones were found. The CD8+ TEMRA repertoires yielded about five such clones.

Random-hexamer reverse transcription was applied to roughly 0.5 to 1 ug RNA. A single record per CDR3 protein comes from TCRdb applying MiXCR to the immunoSEQ multiplex PCR reads. The sample contains about 75,000 distinct CDR3 sequences, less than 95% of which appear only once. A remark on this clonotype: What it recognizes is unknown.

Germline values: CDR1 SNHLY, CDR2 FYNNEI. Trimming left V 7 bases short and J 11 bases short, with 9 bases between. The CDR3 runs 11 residues. Sequenced input: CD8+ T cells from PBMCs. The receptor comes from a human donor with Susac syndrome. V and J are TRBV2 and TRBJ1-6; possibly TRBD1 for D (5 bases). CDR3 coding DNA: TGTGCCAGCACTCCAGGGACACCCCTCCACTTT. This sequence encodes CASTPGTPLHF.